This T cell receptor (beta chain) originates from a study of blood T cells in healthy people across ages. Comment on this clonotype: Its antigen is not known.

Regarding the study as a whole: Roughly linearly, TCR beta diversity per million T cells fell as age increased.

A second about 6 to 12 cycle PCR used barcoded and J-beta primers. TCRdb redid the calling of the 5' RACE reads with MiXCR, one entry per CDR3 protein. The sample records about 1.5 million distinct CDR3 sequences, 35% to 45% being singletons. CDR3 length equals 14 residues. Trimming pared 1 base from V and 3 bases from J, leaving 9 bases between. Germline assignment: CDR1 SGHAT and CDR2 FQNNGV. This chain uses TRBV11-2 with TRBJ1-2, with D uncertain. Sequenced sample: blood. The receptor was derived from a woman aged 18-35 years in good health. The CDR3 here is CASSLGRQDYGYTF. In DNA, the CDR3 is TGTGCCAGCAGCTTAGGTCGGCAGGACTATGGCTACACCTTC.